This TCR beta chain was recorded in a study of shared clonotypes between healthy human individuals. Concerning this clone: The antigen remains unidentified.

There are 16 residues in the CDR3. CDR1 is SGHNT and CDR2 is YYREEE in the germline V gene (reference sequence). V was clipped by 5 bases and J by 3 bases; unmatched bases: 7. Whole-study results and caveats: Clonotypes not shared had lower generation probabilities than those common to all four donors.

Using immunoSEQ multiplex PCR, the repertoire was profiled, and TCRdb retains in-frame clones only, with some absent. This sample has about a million clones, with about 74% found just once. This TCR was sampled from a man aged 18 to 35 in good health. Sequencing input: memory CD4+ T cells sorted from blood. Subset defined: CD45RA-negative fraction. The gene calls are TRBV5-4 and TRBJ2-5; TRBD2 agrees at 13 bases. CDR3 nucleotides: TGTGCCAGCAGTCCGTCTGGGACTAGCGGGAAAGAGACCCAGTACTTC. Its protein product is CASSPSGTSGKETQYF.